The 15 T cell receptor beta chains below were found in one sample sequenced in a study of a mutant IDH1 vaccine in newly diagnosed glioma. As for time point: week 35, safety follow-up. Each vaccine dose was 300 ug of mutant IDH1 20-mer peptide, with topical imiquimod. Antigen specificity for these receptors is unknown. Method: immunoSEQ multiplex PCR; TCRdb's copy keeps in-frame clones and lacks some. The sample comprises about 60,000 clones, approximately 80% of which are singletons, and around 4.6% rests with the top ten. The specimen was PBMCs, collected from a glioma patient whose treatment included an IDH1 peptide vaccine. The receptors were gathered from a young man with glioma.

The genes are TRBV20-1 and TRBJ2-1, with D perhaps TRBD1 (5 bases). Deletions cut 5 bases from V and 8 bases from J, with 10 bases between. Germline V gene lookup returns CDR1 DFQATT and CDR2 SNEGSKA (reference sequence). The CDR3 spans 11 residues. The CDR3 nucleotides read TGCAGTGCTCACGACAGTTATGAGCAGTTCTTC. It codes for CSAHDSYEQFF.

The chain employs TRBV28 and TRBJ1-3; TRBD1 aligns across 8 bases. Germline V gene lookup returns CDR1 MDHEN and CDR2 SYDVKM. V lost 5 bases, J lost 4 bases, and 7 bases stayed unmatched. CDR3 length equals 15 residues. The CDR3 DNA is TGTGCCAGCAGTCTACCCAGGGGGCTCGGAAACACCATATATTTT. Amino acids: CASSLPRGLGNTIYF.

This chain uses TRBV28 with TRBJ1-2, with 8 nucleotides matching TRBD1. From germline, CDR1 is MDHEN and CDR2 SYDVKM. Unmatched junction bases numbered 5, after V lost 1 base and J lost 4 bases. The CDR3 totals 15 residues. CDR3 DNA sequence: TGTGCCAGCAGTTTATCCAAGACAGGGGTCTATGGCTACACCTTC. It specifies CASSLSKTGVYGYTF.

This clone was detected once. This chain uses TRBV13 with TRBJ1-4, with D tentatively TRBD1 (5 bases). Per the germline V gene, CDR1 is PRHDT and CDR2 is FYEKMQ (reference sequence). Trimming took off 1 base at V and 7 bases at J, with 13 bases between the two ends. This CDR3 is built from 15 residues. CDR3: CASSLARIGAEKLFF. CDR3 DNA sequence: TGTGCCAGCAGCTTAGCTCGGATAGGGGCTGAAAAACTGTTTTTT. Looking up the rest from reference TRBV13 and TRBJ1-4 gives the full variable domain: AAGVIQSPRHLIKEKRETATLKCYPIPRHDTVYWYQQGPGQDPQFLISFYEKMQSDKGSIPDRFSAQQFSDYHSELNMSSLELGDSALYFCASSLARIGAEKLFFGSGTQLSVL.

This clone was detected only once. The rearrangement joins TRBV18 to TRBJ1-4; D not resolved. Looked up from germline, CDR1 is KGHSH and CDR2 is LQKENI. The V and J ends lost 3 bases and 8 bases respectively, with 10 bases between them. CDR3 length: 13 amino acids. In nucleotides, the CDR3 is TGTGCCAGCTCACCGACCCGCGAAGAAAAACTGTTTTTT. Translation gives CASSPTREEKLFF.

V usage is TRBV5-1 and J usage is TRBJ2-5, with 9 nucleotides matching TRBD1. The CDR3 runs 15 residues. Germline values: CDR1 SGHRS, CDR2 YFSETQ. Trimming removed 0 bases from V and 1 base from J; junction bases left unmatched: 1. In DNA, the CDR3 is TGCGCCAGCAGCTTGGGACAGGGGGGCCAAGAGACCCAGTACTTC. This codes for CASSLGQGGQETQYF.

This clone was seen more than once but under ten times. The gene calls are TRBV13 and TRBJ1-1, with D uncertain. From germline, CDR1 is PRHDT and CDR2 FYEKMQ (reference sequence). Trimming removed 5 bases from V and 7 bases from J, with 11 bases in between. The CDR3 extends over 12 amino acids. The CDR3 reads CASSSLRGEAFF. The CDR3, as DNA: TGTGCCAGCAGCAGTCTCCGTGGTGAAGCTTTCTTT.

The CDR3 region is CASSYNTGELFF. CDR3 sequence (DNA): TGTGCCAGCAGCTATAACACCGGGGAGCTGTTTTTT. This rearrangement joins TRBV5-4 to TRBJ2-2, with no clear D. Germline values: CDR1 SGHNT, CDR2 YYREEE (reference sequence). The CDR3 covers 12 residues. Trimming left V 3 bases short and J 2 bases short, with 2 bases between.

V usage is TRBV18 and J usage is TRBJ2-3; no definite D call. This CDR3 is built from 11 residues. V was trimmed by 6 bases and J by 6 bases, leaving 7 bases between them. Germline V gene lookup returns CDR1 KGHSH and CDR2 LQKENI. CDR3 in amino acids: CASSTSDTQYF. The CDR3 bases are TGTGCCAGCTCGACCTCGGATACGCAGTATTTT.

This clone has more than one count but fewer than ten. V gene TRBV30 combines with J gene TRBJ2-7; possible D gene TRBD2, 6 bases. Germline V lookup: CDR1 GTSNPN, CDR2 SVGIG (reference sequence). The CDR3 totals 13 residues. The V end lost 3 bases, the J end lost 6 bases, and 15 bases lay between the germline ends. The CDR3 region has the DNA TGTGCCTGGAGATTGGAGCGGGTCTCCGAGCAGTACTTC. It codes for CAWRLERVSEQYF.

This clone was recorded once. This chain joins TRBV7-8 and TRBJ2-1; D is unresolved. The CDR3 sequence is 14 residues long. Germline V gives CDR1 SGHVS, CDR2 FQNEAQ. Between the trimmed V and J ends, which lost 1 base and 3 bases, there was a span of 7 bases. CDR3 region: CASSLVYSYNEQFF. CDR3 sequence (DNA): TGTGCCAGCAGCTTAGTTTACAGCTACAATGAGCAGTTCTTC.

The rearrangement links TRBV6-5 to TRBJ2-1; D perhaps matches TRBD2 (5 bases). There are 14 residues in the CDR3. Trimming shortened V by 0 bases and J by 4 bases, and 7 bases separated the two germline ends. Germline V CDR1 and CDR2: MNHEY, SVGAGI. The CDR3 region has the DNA TGTGCCAGCAGTTACTCGAGCGGATACAATGAGCAGTTCTTC. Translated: CASSYSSGYNEQFF.

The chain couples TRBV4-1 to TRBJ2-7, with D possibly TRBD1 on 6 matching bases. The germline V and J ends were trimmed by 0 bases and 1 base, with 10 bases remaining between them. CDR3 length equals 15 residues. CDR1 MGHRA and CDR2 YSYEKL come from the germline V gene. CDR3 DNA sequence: TGCGCCAGCAGCCAAGACCCGACAGGTTCCTACGAGCAGTACTTC. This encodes CASSQDPTGSYEQYF.

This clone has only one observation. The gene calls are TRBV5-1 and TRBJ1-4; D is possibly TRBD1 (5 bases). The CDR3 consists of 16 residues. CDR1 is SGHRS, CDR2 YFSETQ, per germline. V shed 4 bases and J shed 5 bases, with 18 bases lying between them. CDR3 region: CASSPRFGGQNEKLFF. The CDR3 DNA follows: TGCGCCAGCAGCCCCCGGTTCGGGGGTCAGAATGAAAAACTGTTTTTT.

In nucleotides, the CDR3 is TGTGCCAGCAGCTTGACAGGTCTACGCTCTGGGGCCAACGTCCTGACTTTC. This codes for CASSLTGLRSGANVLTF. The chain carries TRBV5-6 and TRBJ2-6; tentative D call: TRBD1 (5 bases). V lost 1 base and J lost 0, with 11 bases in between. This CDR3 is built from 17 residues. Germline values: CDR1 SGHDT, CDR2 YYEEEE.